The present T cell receptor (beta chain) was sequenced within a study of blood T cell repertoires in COVID-19. The protocol was immunoSEQ multiplex PCR, while the TCRdb copy is restricted to in-frame clones and leaves out a portion. In the table there are under 200,000 clones, about 86% of which are singletons. Per germline, CDR1 KGHSH and CDR2 LQKENI. Deletions cut 3 bases from V and 4 bases from J, with 13 bases between. This CDR3 contains 15 residues. Patients of the Seattle cohort, enrolled during active infection, were followed longitudinally. The TCR sequence derives from a woman in her 70s with COVID-19, enrolled during active disease. The chain joins TRBV18 to TRBJ1-3, with D perhaps matching TRBD1 (5 bases). Input material: peripheral blood. CDR3 bases: TGTGCCAGCTCACCCCGCGGGACGGAAGGAAACACCATATATTTT. This encodes CASSPRGTEGNTIYF.